The clone carrying this T cell receptor beta chain was seen a single time. Its antigen remains unknown. The source of the sample is a study of T cells in tuberculosis. Study-wide context: T cells were selected with CD1B tetramers loaded with glucose monomycolate. IGRA-negative adolescents, IGRA-positive adolescents with latent tuberculosis and adults with active tuberculosis formed this South African cohort.

Study-level findings and limits: GMM-specific TCRs were nearer to active tuberculosis alpha repertoires, suggesting expansion.

Per germline, CDR1 SGHVS and CDR2 FQNEAQ. The CDR3 has 15 residues. Trimming removed 0 bases from V and 2 bases from J, with 10 bases in between. TCRdb's copy holds only in-frame clones and misses some; the assay was immunoSEQ multiplex PCR. The sample consists of over 40,000 clones, 95% of them appearing once. The TCR comes from a donor between 5 and 29 years old with latent tuberculosis or without tuberculosis infection. The sample was PBMCs. The V and J genes are TRBV7-8 and TRBJ1-2; the D gene is possibly TRBD1 (6 bases). The CDR3 coding sequence is TGTGCCAGCAGCTTAGCGTTAGGGGGAAACTATGGCTACACCTTC. Protein: CASSLALGGNYGYTF.